The T cell receptor beta chain under discussion was sequenced for a study of T cell responses to AZD1222 COVID-19 vaccine. Study-wide results and limits: Females outnumbered males among donors, who were mostly white British; clonal diversity was possibly underestimated.

In germline, CDR1 is SGHRS, CDR2 YFSETQ. Trimming removed 4 bases from V and 2 bases from J; junction bases left unmatched: 10. The CDR3 spans 16 residues. In the case of this clone: Its specificity is unknown.

This table comes from immunoSEQ multiplex PCR, and its TCRdb copy is limited to in-frame clones, with some not included. The sample holds around 94,000 clones, 84% seen once. The rearrangement joins TRBV5-1 to TRBJ2-5; 8 bases line up with TRBD1. The TCR comes from an adult in good health. The material was peripheral blood, obtained on day 0 of AZD1222 vaccination. CDR3 DNA: TGCGCCAGCAGCATTCCGACAGGGGAACCACAAGAGACCCAGTACTTC. Protein: CASSIPTGEPQETQYF.